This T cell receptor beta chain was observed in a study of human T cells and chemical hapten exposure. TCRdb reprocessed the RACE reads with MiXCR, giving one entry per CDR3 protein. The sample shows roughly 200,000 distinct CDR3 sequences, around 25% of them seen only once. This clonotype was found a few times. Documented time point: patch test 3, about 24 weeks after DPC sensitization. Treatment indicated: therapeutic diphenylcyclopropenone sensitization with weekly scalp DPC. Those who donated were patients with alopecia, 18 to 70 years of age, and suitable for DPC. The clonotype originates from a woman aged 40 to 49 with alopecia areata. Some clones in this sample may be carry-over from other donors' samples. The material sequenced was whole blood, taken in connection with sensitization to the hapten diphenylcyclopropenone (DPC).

The chain's CDR3 is CASSSSERYGYTF. CDR3 coding DNA: TGTGCCAGCAGCTCAAGCGAGCGCTATGGCTACACCTTC. V gene TRBV7-2 combines with J gene TRBJ1-2; D ambiguous. In germline, CDR1 is SGHTA, CDR2 FQGNSA. The V gene lost 4 bases and the J gene lost 4 bases, with 10 bases spanning the gap. CDR3 length equals 13 residues.